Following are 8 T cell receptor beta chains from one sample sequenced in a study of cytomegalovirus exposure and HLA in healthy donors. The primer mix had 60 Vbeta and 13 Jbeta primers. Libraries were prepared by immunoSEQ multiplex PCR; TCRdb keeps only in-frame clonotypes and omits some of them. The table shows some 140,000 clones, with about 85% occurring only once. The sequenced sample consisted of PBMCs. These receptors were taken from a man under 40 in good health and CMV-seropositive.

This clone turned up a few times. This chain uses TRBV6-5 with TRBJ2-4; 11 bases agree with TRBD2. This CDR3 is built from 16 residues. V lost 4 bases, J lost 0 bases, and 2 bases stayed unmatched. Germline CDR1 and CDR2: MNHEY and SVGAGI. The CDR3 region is CASSSGLAGAKNIQYF. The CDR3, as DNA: TGTGCCAGCAGTTCCGGACTAGCGGGAGCCAAAAACATTCAGTACTTC.

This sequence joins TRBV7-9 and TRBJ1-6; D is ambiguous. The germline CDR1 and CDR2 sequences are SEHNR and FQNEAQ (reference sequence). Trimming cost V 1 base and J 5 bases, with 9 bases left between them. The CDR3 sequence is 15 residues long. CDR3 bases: TGTGCCAGCAGCTTAGGCGTTCTTAATAATTCACCCCTCCACTTT. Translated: CASSLGVLNNSPLHF.

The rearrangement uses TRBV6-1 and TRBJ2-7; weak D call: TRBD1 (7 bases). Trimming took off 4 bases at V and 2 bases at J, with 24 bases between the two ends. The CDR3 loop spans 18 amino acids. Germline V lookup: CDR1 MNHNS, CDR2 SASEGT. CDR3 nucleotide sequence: TGTGCCAGCAGTGTGCGGGACAGTCCCACACTCATACCCTACGAGCAGTACTTC. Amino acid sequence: CASSVRDSPTLIPYEQYF.

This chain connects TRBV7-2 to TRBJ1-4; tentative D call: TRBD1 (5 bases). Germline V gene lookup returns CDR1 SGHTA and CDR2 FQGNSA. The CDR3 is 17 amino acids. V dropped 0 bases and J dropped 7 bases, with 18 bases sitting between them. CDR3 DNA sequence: TGTGCCAGCAGCTTAGCGCTTTCCGCAGGGCAAGGTGAAAAACTGTTTTTT. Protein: CASSLALSAGQGEKLFF.

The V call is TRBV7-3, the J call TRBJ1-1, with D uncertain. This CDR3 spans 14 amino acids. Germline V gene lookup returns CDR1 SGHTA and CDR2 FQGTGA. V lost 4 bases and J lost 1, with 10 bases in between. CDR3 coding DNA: TGTGCCAGCAGCTCCGGACGGGGGAACACTGAAGCTTTCTTT. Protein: CASSSGRGNTEAFF. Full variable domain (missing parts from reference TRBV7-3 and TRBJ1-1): GAGVSQTPSNKVTEKGKYVELRCDPISGHTALYWYRQSLGQGPEFLIYFQGTGAADDSGLPNDRFFAVRPEGSVSTLKIQRTERGDSAVYLCASSSGRGNTEAFFGQGTRLTVV.

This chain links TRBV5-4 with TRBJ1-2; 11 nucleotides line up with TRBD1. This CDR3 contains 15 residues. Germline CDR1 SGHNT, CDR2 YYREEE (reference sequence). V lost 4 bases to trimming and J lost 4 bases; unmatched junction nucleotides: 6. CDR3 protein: CASSPQGQGGYGYTF. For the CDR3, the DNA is TGTGCCAGCAGCCCCCAGGGACAGGGGGGCTATGGCTACACCTTC.

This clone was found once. CDR3 region: CASSLTGGEQFF. In DNA form, the CDR3 reads TGTGCCAGCAGCTTAACGGGAGGGGAGCAGTTCTTC. The chain couples TRBV7-3 to TRBJ2-1, with 7 bases identical to TRBD2. With 0 bases clipped from V and 10 bases from J, the junction kept 0 bases outside the gene matches. The CDR3 is 12 amino acids. From germline, CDR1 is SGHTA and CDR2 FQGTGA.

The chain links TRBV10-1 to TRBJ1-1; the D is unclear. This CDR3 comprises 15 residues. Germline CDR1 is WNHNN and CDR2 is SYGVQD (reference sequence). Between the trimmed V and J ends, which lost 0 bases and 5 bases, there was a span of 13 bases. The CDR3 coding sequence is TGCGCCAGCAGTGAGTCGGTAGCCGGAGGGACTGAAGCTTTCTTT. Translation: CASSESVAGGTEAFF.